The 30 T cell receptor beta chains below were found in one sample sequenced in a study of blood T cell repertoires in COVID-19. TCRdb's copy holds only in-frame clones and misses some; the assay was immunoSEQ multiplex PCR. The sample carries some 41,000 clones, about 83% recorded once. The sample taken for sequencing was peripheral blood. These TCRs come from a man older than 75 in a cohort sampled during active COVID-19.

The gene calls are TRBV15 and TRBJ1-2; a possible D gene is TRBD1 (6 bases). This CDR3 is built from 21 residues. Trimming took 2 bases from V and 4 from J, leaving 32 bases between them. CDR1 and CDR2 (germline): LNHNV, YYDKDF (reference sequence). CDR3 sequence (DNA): TGTGCCACCAGCAGAATCGATCCGGGACAAGAAAATAACTATCGGCTCTATGGCTACACCTTC. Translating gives CATSRIDPGQENNYRLYGYTF.

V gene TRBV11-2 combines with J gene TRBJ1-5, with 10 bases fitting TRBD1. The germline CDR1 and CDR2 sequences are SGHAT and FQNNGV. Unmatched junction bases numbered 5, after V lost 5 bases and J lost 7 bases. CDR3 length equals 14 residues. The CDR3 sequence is CASSRDRGVQPQHF. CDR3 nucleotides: TGTGCCAGCAGCCGGGACAGGGGAGTCCAGCCCCAGCATTTT.

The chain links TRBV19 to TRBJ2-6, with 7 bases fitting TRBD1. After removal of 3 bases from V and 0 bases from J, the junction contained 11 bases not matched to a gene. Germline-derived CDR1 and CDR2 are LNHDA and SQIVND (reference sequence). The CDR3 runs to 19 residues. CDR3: CASSIIFGTANSGANVLTF. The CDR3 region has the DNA TGTGCCAGTAGTATTATTTTTGGGACAGCCAACTCTGGGGCCAACGTCCTGACTTTC.

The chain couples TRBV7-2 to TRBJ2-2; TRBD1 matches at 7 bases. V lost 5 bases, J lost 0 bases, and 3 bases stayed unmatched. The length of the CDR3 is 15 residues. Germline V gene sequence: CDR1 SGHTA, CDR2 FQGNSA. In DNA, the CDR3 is TGTGCCAGCAGCCGGGGACAGCCGAACACCGGGGAGCTGTTTTTT. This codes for CASSRGQPNTGELFF.

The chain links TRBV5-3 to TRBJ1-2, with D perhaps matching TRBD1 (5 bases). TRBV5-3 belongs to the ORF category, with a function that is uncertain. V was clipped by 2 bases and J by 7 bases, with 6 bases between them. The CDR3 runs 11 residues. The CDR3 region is CARSFRGGYTF. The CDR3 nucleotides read TGTGCCAGAAGCTTTAGGGGTGGCTACACCTTC.

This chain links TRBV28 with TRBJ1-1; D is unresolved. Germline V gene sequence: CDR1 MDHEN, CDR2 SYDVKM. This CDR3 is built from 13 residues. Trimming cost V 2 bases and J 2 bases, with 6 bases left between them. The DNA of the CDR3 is TGTGCCAGCAGTTTACCCCAAAACACTGAAGCTTTCTTT. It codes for CASSLPQNTEAFF.

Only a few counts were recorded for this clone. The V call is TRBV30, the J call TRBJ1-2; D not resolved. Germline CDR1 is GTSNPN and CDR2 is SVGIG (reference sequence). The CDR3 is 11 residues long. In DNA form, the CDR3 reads TGTGCGGGCCGGCTCAACTATGGCTACACCTTC. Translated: CAGRLNYGYTF.

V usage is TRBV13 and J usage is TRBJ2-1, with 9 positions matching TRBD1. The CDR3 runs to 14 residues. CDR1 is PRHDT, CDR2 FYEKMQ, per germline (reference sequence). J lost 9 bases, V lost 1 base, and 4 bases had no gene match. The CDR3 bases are TGTGCCAGCAGCTTAGACAGGGGGCGCGGTGAGCAGTTCTTC. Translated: CASSLDRGRGEQFF.

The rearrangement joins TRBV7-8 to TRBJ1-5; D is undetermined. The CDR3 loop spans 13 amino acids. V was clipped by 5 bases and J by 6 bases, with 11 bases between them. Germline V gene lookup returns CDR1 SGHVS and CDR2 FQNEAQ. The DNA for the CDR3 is TGTGCCAGCAGCGTGGGCTCCCTTCAGCCCCAGCATTTT. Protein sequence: CASSVGSLQPQHF. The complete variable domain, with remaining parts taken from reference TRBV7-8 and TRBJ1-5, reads GAGVSQSPRYKVAKRGQDVALRCDPISGHVSLFWYQQALGQGPEFLTYFQNEAQLDKSGLPSDRFFAERPEGSVSTLKIQRTQQEDSAVYLCASSVGSLQPQHFGDGTRLSIL.

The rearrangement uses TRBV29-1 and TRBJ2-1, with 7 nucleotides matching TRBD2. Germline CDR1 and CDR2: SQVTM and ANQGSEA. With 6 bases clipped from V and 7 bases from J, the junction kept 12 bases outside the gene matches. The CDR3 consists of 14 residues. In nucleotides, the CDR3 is TGCAGCGTGGGGCCCTTTTGGGGGGGGAATGAGCAGTTCTTC. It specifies CSVGPFWGGNEQFF.

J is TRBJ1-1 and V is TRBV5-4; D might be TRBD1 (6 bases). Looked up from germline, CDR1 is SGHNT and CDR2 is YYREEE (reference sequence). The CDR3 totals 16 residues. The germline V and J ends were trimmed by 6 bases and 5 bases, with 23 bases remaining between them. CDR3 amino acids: CASTPRGGAGITEAFF. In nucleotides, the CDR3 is TGTGCCAGCACCCCACGAGGGGGGGCCGGGATAACTGAAGCTTTCTTT.

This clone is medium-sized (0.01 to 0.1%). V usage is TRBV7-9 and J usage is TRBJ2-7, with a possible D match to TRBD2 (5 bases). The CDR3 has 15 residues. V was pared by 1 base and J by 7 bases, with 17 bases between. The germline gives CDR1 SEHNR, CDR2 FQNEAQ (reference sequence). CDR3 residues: CASSLGWTGDGEQYF. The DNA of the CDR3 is TGTGCCAGCAGCTTAGGGTGGACTGGCGACGGGGAGCAGTACTTC. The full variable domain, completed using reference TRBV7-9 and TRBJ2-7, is DTGVSQNPRHKITKRGQNVTFRCDPISEHNRLYWYRQTLGQGPEFLTYFQNEAQLEKSRLLSDRFSAERPKGSFSTLEIQRTEQGDSAMYLCASSLGWTGDGEQYFGPGTRLTVT.

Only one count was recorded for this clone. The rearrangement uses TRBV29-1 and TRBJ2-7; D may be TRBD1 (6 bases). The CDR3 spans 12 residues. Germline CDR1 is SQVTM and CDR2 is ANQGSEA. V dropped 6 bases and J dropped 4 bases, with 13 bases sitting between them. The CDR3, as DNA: TGCAGCGTATCAGGGGAAGGGTACGAGCAGTACTTC. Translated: CSVSGEGYEQYF.

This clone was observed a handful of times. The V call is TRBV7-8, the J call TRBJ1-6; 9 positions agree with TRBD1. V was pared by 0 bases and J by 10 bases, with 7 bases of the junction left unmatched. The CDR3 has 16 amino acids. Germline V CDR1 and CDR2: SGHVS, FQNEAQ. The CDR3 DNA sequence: TGTGCCAGCAGCTTAGCGAGGGGGACAGGGTTCTCACCCCTCCACTTT. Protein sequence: CASSLARGTGFSPLHF.

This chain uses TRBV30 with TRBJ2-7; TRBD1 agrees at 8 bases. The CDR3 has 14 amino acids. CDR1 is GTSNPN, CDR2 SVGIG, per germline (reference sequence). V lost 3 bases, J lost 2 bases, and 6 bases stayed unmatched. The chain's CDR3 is CAWRRTGRTYEQYF. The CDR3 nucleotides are TGTGCCTGGAGGAGGACAGGGCGAACCTACGAGCAGTACTTC.

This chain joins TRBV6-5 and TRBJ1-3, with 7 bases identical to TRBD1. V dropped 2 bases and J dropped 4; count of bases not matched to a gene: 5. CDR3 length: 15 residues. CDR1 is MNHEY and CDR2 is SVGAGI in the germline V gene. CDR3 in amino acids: CASSYDTGAGNTIYF. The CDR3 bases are TGTGCCAGCAGTTACGATACAGGGGCAGGAAACACCATATATTTT.

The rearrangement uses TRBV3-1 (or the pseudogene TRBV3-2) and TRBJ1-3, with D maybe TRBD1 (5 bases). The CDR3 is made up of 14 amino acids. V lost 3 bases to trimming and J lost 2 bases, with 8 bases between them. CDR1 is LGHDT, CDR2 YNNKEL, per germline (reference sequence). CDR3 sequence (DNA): TGTGCCAGCAGCCAGGGGGGAGCTGGAAACACCATATATTTT. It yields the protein CASSQGGAGNTIYF.

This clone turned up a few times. CDR3 amino acids: CASSLVGGPYTGELFF. The CDR3 bases are TGTGCCAGCAGCTTGGTGGGAGGGCCATACACCGGGGAGCTGTTTTTT. The chain employs TRBV5-4 and TRBJ2-2, with TRBD2 matching 7 bases. Germline assignment: CDR1 SGHNT and CDR2 YYREEE (reference sequence). Trimming cost V 0 bases and J 3 bases; bases outside gene matches: 5. The CDR3 has 16 amino acids.

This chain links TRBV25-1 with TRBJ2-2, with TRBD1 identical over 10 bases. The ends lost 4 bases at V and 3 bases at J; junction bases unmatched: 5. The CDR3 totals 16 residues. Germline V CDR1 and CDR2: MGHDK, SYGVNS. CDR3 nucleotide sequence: TGTGCCAGCAGTGTTCGACAGGGGGCGGACACCGGGGAGCTGTTTTTT. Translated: CASSVRQGADTGELFF.

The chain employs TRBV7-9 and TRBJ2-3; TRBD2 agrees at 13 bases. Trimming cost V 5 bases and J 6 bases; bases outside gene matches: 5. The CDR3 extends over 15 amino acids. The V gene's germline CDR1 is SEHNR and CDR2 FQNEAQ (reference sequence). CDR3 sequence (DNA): TGTGCCAGCAGCCTACTAGCGGGAGGGGCGGATACGCAGTATTTT. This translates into CASSLLAGGADTQYF.

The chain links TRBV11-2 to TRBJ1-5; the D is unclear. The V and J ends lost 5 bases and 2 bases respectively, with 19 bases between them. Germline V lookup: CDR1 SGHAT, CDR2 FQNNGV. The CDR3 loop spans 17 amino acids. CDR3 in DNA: TGTGCCAGCAGCAAACAGAAATCGGGAAATGGCAATCAGCCCCAGCATTTT. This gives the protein CASSKQKSGNGNQPQHF.

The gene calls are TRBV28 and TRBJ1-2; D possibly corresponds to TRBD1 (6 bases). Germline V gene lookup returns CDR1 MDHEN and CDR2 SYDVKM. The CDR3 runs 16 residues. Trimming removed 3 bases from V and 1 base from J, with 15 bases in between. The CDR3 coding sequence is TGTGCCAGCAGTTTTCCTTCGGCAGGGGTTAACTATGGCTACACCTTC. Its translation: CASSFPSAGVNYGYTF.

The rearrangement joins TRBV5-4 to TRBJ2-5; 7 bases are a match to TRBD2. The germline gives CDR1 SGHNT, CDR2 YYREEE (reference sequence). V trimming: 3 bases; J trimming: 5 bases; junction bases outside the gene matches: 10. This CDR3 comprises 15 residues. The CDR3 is CASSSPGRGRETQYF. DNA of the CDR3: TGTGCCAGCAGCTCCCCTGGGAGGGGAAGGGAGACCCAGTACTTC.

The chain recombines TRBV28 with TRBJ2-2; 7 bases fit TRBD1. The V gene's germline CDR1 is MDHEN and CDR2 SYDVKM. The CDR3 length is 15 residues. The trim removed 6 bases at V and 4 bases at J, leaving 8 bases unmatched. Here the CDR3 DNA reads TGTGCCAGCAGCACAGGGGCGGCGGGCACCGGGGAGCTGTTTTTT. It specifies CASSTGAAGTGELFF.

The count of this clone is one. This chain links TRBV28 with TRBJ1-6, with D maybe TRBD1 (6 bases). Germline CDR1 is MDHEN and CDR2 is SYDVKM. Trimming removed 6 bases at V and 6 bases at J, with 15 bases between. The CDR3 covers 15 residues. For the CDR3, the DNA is TGTGCCAGCAGAGTACAGGGTCGTCCTAATTCACCCCTCCACTTT. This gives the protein CASRVQGRPNSPLHF.

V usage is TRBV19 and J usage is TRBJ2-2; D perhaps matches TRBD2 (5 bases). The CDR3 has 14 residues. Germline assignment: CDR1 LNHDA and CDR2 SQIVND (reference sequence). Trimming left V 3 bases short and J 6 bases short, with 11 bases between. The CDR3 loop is CASSMRLTSGELFF. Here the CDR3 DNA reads TGTGCCAGTAGTATGAGACTAACGTCCGGGGAGCTGTTTTTT.

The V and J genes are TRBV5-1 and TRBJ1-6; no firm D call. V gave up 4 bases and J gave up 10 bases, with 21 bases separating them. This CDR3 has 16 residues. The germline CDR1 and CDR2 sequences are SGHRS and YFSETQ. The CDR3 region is CASSSTPRETRSPLHF. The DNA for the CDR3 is TGCGCCAGCAGCAGCACCCCCCGGGAGACAAGATCACCCCTCCACTTT.

CDR3 in DNA: TGTGCCAGCAGCCAAGCACACGCCACCATATATTTT. Its translation: CASSQAHATIYF. V gene TRBV14 combines with J gene TRBJ1-3; D not resolved. The CDR3 has 12 residues. V was trimmed by 1 base and J by 9 bases, leaving 7 bases between them. Germline values: CDR1 SGHDN, CDR2 FVKESK.

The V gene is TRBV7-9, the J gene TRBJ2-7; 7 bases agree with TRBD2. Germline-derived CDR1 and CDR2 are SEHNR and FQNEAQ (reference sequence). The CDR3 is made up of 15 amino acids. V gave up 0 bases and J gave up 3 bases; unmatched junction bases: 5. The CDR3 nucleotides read TGTGCCAGCAGCTTAGCTGGCGGGAGTGGCTACGAGCAGTACTTC. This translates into CASSLAGGSGYEQYF.

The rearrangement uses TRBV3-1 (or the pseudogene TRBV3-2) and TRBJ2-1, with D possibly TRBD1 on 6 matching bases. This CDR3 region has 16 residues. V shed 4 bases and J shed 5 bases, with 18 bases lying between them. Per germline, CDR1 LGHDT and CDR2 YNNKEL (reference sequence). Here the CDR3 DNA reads TGTGCCAGCAGCCGAACAGGACAGTTCCCTAACAATGAGCAGTTCTTC. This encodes CASSRTGQFPNNEQFF.